This T cell receptor beta chain came from a study of blood T cell repertoires in COVID-19. As for the study in general: Samples of COVID-19 (acute and convalescent) were obtained from the United States, Italy and Spain. From T cells, B-cell-depleted T cells, or PBMCs came the material, which was cDNA or gDNA.

In the original analysis: Quantification of nucleated cells was approximated via reference gene primer amplification. TCRdb's table, derived via immunoSEQ multiplex PCR, lists solely in-frame clones and lacks some. That table furnishes V, J and clone size, whereas the DNA furnished D and trimming. In the table there are 50,000 to 60,000 clones, around 90% of which are singletons. Trimming shortened V by 4 bases and J by 0 bases, and 13 bases separated the two germline ends. The germline V gene has CDR1 LGHDT and CDR2 YNNKEL (reference sequence). The CDR3 sequence is 16 residues long. The chain recombines TRBV3-1 (or the pseudogene TRBV3-2) with TRBJ1-3; D uncertain. The receptor's source is a human donor in a cohort sampled during active COVID-19. Sequencing input: peripheral blood. The CDR3 bases are TGTGCCAGCAGCCCGTCTCCGGGTGGCTCTGGAAACACCATATATTTT. It specifies CASSPSPGGSGNTIYF.